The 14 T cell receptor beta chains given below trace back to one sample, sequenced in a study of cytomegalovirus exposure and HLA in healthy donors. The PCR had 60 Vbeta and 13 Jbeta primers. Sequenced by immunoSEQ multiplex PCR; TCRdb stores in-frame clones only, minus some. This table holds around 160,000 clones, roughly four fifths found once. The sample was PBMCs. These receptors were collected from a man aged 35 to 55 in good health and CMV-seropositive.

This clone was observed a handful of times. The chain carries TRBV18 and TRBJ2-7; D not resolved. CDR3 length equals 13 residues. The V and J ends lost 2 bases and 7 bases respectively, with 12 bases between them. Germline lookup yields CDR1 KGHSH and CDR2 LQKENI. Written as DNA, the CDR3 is TGTGCCAGCTCACCAGGGCAGGTTGAAGAGCAGTACTTC. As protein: CASSPGQVEEQYF.

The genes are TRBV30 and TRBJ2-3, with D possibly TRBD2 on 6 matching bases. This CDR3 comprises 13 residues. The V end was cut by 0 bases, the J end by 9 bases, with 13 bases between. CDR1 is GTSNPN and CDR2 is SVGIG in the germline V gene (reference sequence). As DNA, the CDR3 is TGTGCCTGGAGTGTAATCTTCCGGGAGACGCAGTATTTT. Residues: CAWSVIFRETQYF. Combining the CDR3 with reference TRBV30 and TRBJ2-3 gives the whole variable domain SQTIHQWPATLVQPVGSPLSLECTVEGTSNPNLYWYRQAAGRGLQLLFYSVGIGQISSEVPQNLSASRPQDRQFILSSKKLLLSDSGFYLCAWSVIFRETQYFGPGTRLTVL.

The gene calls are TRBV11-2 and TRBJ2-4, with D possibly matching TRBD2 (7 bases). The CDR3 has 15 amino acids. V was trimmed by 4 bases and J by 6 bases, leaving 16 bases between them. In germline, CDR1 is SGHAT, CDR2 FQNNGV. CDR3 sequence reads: CASSSQGWGGNIQYF. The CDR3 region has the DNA TGTGCCAGCAGCTCCCAGGGGTGGGGGGGAAACATTCAGTACTTC. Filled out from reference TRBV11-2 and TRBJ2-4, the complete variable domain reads EAGVAQSPRYKIIEKRQSVAFWCNPISGHATLYWYQQILGQGPKLLIQFQNNGVVDDSQLPKDRFSAERLKGVDSTLKIQPAKLEDSAVYLCASSSQGWGGNIQYFGAGTRLSVL.

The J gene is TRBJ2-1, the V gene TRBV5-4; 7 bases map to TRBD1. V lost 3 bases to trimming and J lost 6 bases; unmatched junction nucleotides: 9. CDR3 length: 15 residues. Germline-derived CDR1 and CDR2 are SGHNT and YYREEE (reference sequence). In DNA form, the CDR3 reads TGTGCCAGCAGCTCCAAACAGGGGTCAGGCAATGAGCAGTTCTTC. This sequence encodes CASSSKQGSGNEQFF.

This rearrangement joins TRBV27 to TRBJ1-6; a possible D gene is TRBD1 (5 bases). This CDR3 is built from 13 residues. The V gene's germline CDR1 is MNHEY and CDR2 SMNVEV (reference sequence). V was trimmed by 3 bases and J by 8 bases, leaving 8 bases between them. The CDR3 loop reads CASSFSGYSPLHF. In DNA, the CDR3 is TGTGCCAGCAGTTTCTCAGGGTATTCACCCCTCCACTTT.

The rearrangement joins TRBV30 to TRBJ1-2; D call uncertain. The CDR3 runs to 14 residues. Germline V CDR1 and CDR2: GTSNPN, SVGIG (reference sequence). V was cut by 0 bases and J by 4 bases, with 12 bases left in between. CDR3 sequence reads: CAWSVGSAGYGYTF. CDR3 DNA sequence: TGTGCCTGGAGTGTTGGCAGCGCTGGCTATGGCTACACCTTC.

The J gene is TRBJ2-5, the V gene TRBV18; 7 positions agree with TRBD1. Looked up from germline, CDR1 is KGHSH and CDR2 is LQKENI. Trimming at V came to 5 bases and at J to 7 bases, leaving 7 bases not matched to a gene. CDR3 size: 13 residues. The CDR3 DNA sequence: TGTGCCAGCTCATCTGACAGGGCCGCGACCCAGTACTTC. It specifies CASSSDRAATQYF.

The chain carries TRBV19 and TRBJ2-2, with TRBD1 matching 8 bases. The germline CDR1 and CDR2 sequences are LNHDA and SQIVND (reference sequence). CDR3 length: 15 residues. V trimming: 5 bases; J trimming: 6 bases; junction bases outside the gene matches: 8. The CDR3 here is CASSSRDRRSGELFF. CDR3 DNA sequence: TGTGCCAGTAGTTCGAGGGACAGGAGATCCGGGGAGCTGTTTTTT. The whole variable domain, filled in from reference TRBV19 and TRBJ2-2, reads DGGITQSPKYLFRKEGQNVTLSCEQNLNHDAMYWYRQDPGQGLRLIYYSQIVNDFQKGDIAEGYSVSREKKESFPLTVTSAQKNPTAFYLCASSSRDRRSGELFFGEGSRLTVL.

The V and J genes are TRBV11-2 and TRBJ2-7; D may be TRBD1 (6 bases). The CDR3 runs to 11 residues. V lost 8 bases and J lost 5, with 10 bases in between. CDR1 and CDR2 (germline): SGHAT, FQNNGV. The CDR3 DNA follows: TGTGCCAGCCTCAGGGGCCACGAGCAGTACTTC. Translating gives CASLRGHEQYF.

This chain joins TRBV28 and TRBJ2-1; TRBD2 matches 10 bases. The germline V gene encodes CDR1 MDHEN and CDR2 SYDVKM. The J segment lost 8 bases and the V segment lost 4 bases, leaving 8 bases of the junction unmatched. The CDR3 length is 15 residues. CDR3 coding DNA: TGTGCCAGCAGTTCAGCTAGCGGGAGTGGCTATGAGCAGTTCTTC. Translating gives CASSSASGSGYEQFF.

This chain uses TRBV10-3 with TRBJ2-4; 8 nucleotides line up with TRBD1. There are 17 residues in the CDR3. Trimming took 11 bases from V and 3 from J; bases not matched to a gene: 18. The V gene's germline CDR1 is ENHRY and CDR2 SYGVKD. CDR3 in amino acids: CAPASGGVFIVKNIQYF. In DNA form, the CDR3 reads TGTGCCCCGGCCTCAGGGGGCGTGTTTATCGTCAAAAACATTCAGTACTTC.

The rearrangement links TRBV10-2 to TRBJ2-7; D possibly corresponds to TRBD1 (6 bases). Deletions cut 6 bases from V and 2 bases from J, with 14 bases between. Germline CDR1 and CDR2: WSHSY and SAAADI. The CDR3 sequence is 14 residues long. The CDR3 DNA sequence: TGCGCCAGCAGGGTGGGGGCGGGCGCCTACGAGCAGTACTTC. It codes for CASRVGAGAYEQYF.

CDR3 residues: CLLQVGNEQFF. CDR3 nucleotide sequence: TGCTTACTACAGGTAGGGAATGAGCAGTTCTTC. The chain recombines TRBV29-1 with TRBJ2-1; a weak D match, TRBD1 (5 bases). The germline V gene encodes CDR1 SQVTM and CDR2 ANQGSEA. The CDR3 runs to 11 residues.

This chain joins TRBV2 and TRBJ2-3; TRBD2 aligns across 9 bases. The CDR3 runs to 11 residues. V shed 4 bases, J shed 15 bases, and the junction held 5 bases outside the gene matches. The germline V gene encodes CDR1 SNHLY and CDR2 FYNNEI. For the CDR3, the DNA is TGTGCCAGCAGTGTAGCGGGAGTAAGTTATTTT. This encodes CASSVAGVSYF.